Sequencing of this TCR beta chain was carried out in a study of cytomegalovirus exposure and HLA in healthy donors. Study results and limitations: The investigators catalogued 150 to 200 TCR beta chains as cytomegalovirus-associated.

Method: immunoSEQ multiplex PCR; TCRdb's copy keeps in-frame clones and lacks some. The repertoire holds about 130,000 clones, with about 90% as singletons. This clone came up a few times. Its antigen remains unknown. The sequence came from a woman younger than 45 in good health and CMV-seropositive. The sequenced sample was PBMCs.

CDR3 sequence reads: CASSSSFGTPQETQYF. As DNA, the CDR3 is TGTGCCAGCAGCTCGTCTTTTGGGACACCTCAAGAGACCCAGTACTTC. The chain has TRBV7-9 and TRBJ2-5; TRBD1 might be the D (6 bases). In germline, CDR1 is SEHNR, CDR2 FQNEAQ (reference sequence). The CDR3 runs to 16 residues. V lost 4 bases and J 2 bases, leaving 17 bases between the germline ends.